What follows describes a single T cell receptor (beta chain). Being one base from a much bigger clone, this may be a read error. The conserved final phenylalanine or tryptophan is absent from the CDR3, which likely points to a read error. The CDR3 spans 13 residues. The V gene lost 3 bases and the J gene lost 6 bases, with 6 bases spanning the gap. Germline CDR1 is SNHLY and CDR2 is FYNNEI. The sample originates from a study of regulatory T cells in long-lasting Graves disease. With iRepertoire HTBI primers and Arm-PCR of CDR3 regions, TCR beta libraries were built. TCRdb analysed the multiplex PCR reads with MiXCR anew, one entry per CDR3 protein. The sample holds about 420,000 distinct CDR3 sequences, roughly 17% seen once. Time point indicated: newly diagnosed GD, antithyroid drugs for less than 3 months. With RNA extracted from PBMCs as input, the TCR library was made. The sample was also reused in another study, on T cells in Graves' hyperthyroidism and ophthalmopathy. This second report adds: A model of 13 V-J pairs discriminated ophthalmopathy from stable hyperthyroidism.

The sample here was peripheral blood mononuclear cells (PBMCs), taken at new diagnosis, from a patient treated with antithyroid drugs. The chain couples TRBV2 to TRBJ1-6; D remains unclear. This sequence originates from a woman under 30 with Graves disease. CDR3 sequence (DNA): TGTGCCAGCAGTGACGAGCTTAATTCACCCCTCCACCTT. This translates into CASSDELNSPLHL.